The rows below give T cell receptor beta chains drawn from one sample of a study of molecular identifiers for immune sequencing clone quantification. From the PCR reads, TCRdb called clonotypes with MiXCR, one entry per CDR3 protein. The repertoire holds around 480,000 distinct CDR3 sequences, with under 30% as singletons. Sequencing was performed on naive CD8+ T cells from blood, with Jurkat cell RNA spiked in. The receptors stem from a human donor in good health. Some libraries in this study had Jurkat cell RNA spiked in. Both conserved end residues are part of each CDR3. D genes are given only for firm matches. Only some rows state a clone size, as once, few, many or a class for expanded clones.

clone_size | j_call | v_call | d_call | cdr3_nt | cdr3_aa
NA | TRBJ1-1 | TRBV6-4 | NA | TGTGCCAGCAGTGACCAGGAAAAGAACACTGAAGCTCTCTTT | CASSDQEKNTEALF
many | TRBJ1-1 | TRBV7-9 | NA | TGTGCCAGCAGCTTAGGTCTTAGTCAGTTCACTGAAGCTTTCTTT | CASSLGLSQFTEAFF
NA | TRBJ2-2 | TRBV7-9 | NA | TGTGCCAAAGAGACCGGGGAGCTGTTTTTT | CAKETGELFF
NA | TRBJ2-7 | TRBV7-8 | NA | TGTGCCAGCAGGGAAGGAGTGTTAATAGCCTACGAGCAGTACTTC | CASREGVLIAYEQYF
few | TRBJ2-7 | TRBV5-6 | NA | TGTGCCAGCAGCGCGCCCCCGCGAAACCACCACGAGCAGTACTTC | CASSAPPRNHHEQYF
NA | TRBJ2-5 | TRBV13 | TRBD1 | TGTGCCAGCAGGCTTGACAGGGGCCCCCAAGAGACCCAGTACTTC | CASRLDRGPQETQYF
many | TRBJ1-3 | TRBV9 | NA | TGTGCCAGCAGCTCCGACGGACTCTCTGGAAACACCATATATTTT | CASSSDGLSGNTIYF
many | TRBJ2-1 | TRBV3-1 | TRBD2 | TGTGCCAGCAGCCCTGGGACTACCCGAGAGCAGTTCTTC | CASSPGTTREQFF
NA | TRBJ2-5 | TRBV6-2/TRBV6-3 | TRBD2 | TGTGCCAGCCCATATCGTGCGGGAGCCCCAGAGACCCAGTACTTC | CASPYRAGAPETQYF
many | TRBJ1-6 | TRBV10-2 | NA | TGCGCCAGCAGTGTCGGGGGATCCTCACCCCTCCACTTT | CASSVGGSSPLHF